A selection of T cell receptor beta chains follows, all from one sample in a study of shared clonotypes between healthy human individuals. Here immunoSEQ multiplex PCR was the method, and the copy in TCRdb shows in-frame clones only, minus some. This table holds some 700,000 clones, about nine tenths found once. Sequencing was performed on memory CD8+ T cells from PBMCs. These receptors originate from a man aged 18 to 29 in good health. Some clones in this sample may be carry-over from other donors' samples. Each CDR3 is given with its conserved first and last residue. Fields, in order: J gene, V gene, CDR3 length, clone size, D gene, CDR3 protein, CDR3 DNA. The D gene is left open where the match is weak. A clone size is listed for some rows: how often the clone was seen (once, few, many), or a class if it is expanded.

TRBJ2-2,TRBV27,15,.,TRBD2,CASSPIGSGVGELFF,TGTGCCAGCAGTCCCATTGGGAGCGGGGTCGGGGAGCTGTTTTTT
TRBJ2-3,TRBV27,15,.,TRBD2,CASSATSGATDTQYF,TGTGCCAGCAGTGCAACTAGCGGGGCCACAGATACGCAGTATTTT
TRBJ2-1,TRBV2,14,once,TRBD2,CASEPGLAGDEQFF,TGTGCCAGCGAGCCGGGACTAGCAGGGGATGAGCAGTTCTTC
TRBJ2-1,TRBV11-2,16,.,TRBD2,CASSPAGGNSYNEQFF,TGTGCCAGCAGTCCCGCGGGGGGCAACTCCTACAATGAGCAGTTCTTC
TRBJ1-4,TRBV9,14,.,.,CASSGSGHNEKLFF,TGTGCCAGCAGCGGATCAGGGCATAATGAAAAACTGTTTTTT
TRBJ2-1,TRBV28,15,.,.,CASSSIEFSYNEQFF,TGTGCCAGCAGTTCGATTGAGTTCTCCTACAATGAGCAGTTCTTC
TRBJ2-1,TRBV11-1,13,.,.,CASSLNRGYEQFF,TGTGCCAGCAGCTTAAATCGGGGTTATGAGCAGTTCTTC
TRBJ1-1,TRBV5-5,14,.,.,CASSLTARNTEAFF,TGTGCCAGCAGCTTAACAGCGAGGAACACTGAAGCTTTCTTT
TRBJ2-4,TRBV7-8,16,.,.,CASSLQGKLAKNIQYF,TGTGCCAGCAGCCTCCAGGGGAAGCTAGCCAAAAACATTCAGTACTTC
TRBJ2-7,TRBV6-5,16,.,.,CASSYGWLGRSYEQYF,TGTGCCAGCAGTTACGGGTGGTTAGGCCGATCCTACGAGCAGTACTTC
TRBJ2-1,TRBV7-3,15,.,.,CASSPLGSPYNEQFF,TGTGCCAGCAGCCCCCTCGGGTCTCCCTACAATGAGCAGTTCTTC
TRBJ2-7,TRBV11-2,18,.,TRBD2,CASSLDSYAEREAYEQYF,TGTGCCAGCAGCTTAGATTCCTATGCGGAGCGGGAGGCCTACGAGCAGTACTTC
TRBJ1-1,TRBV28,17,many,.,CASSLLSLNRSNTEAFF,TGTGCCAGCAGTTTATTGAGTCTGAACAGATCAAACACTGAAGCTTTCTTT
TRBJ2-3,TRBV10-1,16,.,.,CASSEVRGASTDTQYF,TGCGCCAGCAGTGAGGTCCGGGGGGCCAGCACAGATACGCAGTATTTT
TRBJ2-7,TRBV29-1,13,.,.,CSVVSQVTYEQYF,TGCAGCGTTGTTAGTCAGGTTACCTACGAGCAGTACTTC
TRBJ2-2,TRBV19,15,once,.,CASSIAGVDTGELFF,TGTGCCAGTAGTATAGCAGGGGTGGACACCGGGGAGCTGTTTTTT
TRBJ2-1,TRBV27,11,.,.,CASSSGPEQFF,TGTGCCAGCAGTTCTGGACCTGAGCAGTTCTTC
TRBJ2-7,TRBV27,14,.,TRBD1,CASSLGTGPHEQYF,TGTGCCAGCAGTTTAGGGACAGGGCCCCACGAGCAGTACTTC
TRBJ1-5,TRBV2,16,.,.,CASSETGRGLNQPQHF,TGTGCCAGCAGTGAAACAGGGAGGGGTCTCAATCAGCCCCAGCATTTT
TRBJ2-7,TRBV7-9,18,once,.,CASSLGAYRDTYVNEQYF,TGTGCCAGCAGCTTAGGGGCCTACCGGGACACCTATGTCAACGAGCAGTACTTC
TRBJ2-1,TRBV5-3,15,few,.,CARSPRKGSYNEQFF,TGTGCCAGAAGCCCCAGAAAGGGGAGTTACAATGAGCAGTTCTTC
TRBJ2-1,TRBV11-2,11,.,.,CASSFQGEQFF,TGTGCCAGCAGCTTCCAGGGGGAGCAGTTCTTC
TRBJ2-1,TRBV7-9,14,.,.,CASSFGLGSNEQFF,TGTGCCAGCAGTTTTGGGTTGGGCAGCAATGAGCAGTTCTTC
TRBJ1-2,TRBV27,13,few,.,CASSLGQNYGYTF,TGTGCCAGCAGTTTAGGGCAGAACTATGGCTACACCTTC
TRBJ2-2,TRBV6-5,16,.,TRBD2,CASSYGLAGRGGELFF,TGTGCCAGCAGTTACGGACTAGCGGGGAGGGGCGGGGAGCTGTTTTTT
TRBJ2-5,TRBV19,12,.,.,CASTPPAETQYF,TGTGCCAGTACCCCCCCGGCGGAGACCCAGTACTTC
TRBJ2-7,TRBV7-8,13,.,.,CASSLAQDYEQYF,TGTGCCAGCAGCTTAGCGCAAGACTACGAGCAGTACTTC
TRBJ2-5,TRBV7-9,13,.,.,CASSSQGPETQYF,TGTGCCAGCAGCTCACAGGGACCAGAGACCCAGTACTTC
TRBJ2-2,TRBV11-2,18,.,.,CASSPLRPRGRDTGELFF,TGTGCCAGCAGCCCACTACGACCGCGGGGACGGGACACCGGGGAGCTGTTTTTT
TRBJ2-2,TRBV6-1,16,.,TRBD1,CASSEWGQPNTGELFF,TGTGCCAGCAGTGAATGGGGACAGCCGAACACCGGGGAGCTGTTTTTT
TRBJ2-3,TRBV5-4,12,.,.,CASSLGSDTQYF,TGTGCCAGCAGCTTGGGGTCAGATACGCAGTATTTT
TRBJ2-7,TRBV7-9,14,.,TRBD2,CASSLDGGIYEQYF,TGTGCCAGCAGCTTGGACGGGGGGATCTACGAGCAGTACTTC
TRBJ2-7,TRBV4-1,16,.,TRBD2,CASSQVRREGTYEQYF,TGCGCCAGCAGCCAAGTTAGGCGGGAGGGAACCTACGAGCAGTACTTC
TRBJ2-7,TRBV29-1,13,once,.,CSVVGYGGPEQYF,TGCAGCGTTGTAGGGTACGGAGGCCCGGAGCAGTACTTC
TRBJ2-7,TRBV7-9,14,.,.,CASSLGPSAREQYF,TGTGCCAGCAGCTTAGGGCCCTCCGCTCGCGAGCAGTACTTC
TRBJ2-3,TRBV19,13,.,.,CASSSGLPDTQYF,TGTGCCAGTAGTTCCGGTCTCCCAGATACGCAGTATTTT
TRBJ1-1,TRBV7-9,14,.,.,CASSLVGVGTEAFF,TGTGCCAGCAGCTTAGTGGGGGTGGGCACTGAAGCTTTCTTT
TRBJ2-1,TRBV5-4,16,.,TRBD2,CASSLKREVSYNEQFF,TGTGCCAGCAGCCTGAAGCGGGAGGTCTCCTACAATGAGCAGTTCTTC
TRBJ1-2,TRBV4-1,12,.,.,CASSYREGGYTF,TGCGCCAGCAGCTACCGAGAAGGAGGCTACACCTTC
TRBJ2-5,TRBV5-1,13,.,.,CASKRGGVDAQYF,TGCGCCAGCAAGAGGGGGGGAGTGGATGCCCAGTACTTC
TRBJ1-1,TRBV28,14,.,.,CASRLTGSNTEAFF,TGTGCCAGCAGACTTACGGGCTCGAACACTGAAGCTTTCTTT
TRBJ2-2,TRBV29-1,11,.,.,CSAGASGELFF,TGCAGCGCGGGGGCTTCCGGGGAGCTGTTTTTT
TRBJ2-7,TRBV6-5,12,.,TRBD2,CASSYSGGEQYF,TGTGCCAGCAGTTACTCCGGGGGGGAGCAGTACTTC
TRBJ2-1,TRBV11-2,19,once,TRBD2,CASSSSSLTSGSSYNEQFF,TGTGCCAGCAGCTCCTCTTCTTTGACTAGCGGGAGTTCCTACAATGAGCAGTTCTTC
TRBJ2-3,TRBV6-5,13,.,TRBD2,CASSLAGADTQYF,TGTGCCAGCAGCCTAGCGGGAGCAGATACGCAGTATTTT
TRBJ2-7,TRBV6-5,11,.,.,CASTSLYEQYF,TGTGCCAGCACCTCTTTATACGAGCAGTACTTC
TRBJ1-6,TRBV6-5,15,.,TRBD1,CASSSSGTGVSPLHF,TGTGCCAGCAGTTCCTCCGGGACAGGGGTCTCACCCCTCCACTTT
TRBJ1-1,TRBV6-1,11,.,TRBD1,CASSQGAEAFF,TGTGCCAGCAGTCAGGGGGCTGAAGCTTTCTTT